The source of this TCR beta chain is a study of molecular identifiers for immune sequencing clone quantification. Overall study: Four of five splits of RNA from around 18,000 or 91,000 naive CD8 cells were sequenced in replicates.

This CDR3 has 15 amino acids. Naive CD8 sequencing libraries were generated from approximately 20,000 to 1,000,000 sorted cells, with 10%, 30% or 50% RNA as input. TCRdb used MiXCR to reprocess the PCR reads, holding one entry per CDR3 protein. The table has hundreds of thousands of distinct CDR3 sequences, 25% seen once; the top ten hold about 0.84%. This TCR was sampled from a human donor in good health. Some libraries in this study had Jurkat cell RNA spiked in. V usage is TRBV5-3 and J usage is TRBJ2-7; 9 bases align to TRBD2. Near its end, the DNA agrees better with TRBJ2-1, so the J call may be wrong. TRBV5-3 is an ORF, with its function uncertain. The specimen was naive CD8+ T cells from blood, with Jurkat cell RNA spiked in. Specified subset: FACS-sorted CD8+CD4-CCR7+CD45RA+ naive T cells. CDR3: CASSPGLARNYEQFF. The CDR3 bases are TGTGCCAGCAGCCCAGGACTAGCGAGAAACTACGAGCAGTTCTTC.